The sequence of this TCR beta chain was determined in a study of OX40 agonist ivuxolimab in advanced cancers. Whole-study context: Given to patients was ivuxolimab, an agonistic anti-OX40 (CD134) antibody.

V lost 4 bases, J lost 3 bases, and 4 bases lay in between. This CDR3 comprises 12 residues. Germline loops: CDR1 MDHEN, CDR2 SYDVKM. Repertoires were generated with immunoSEQ multiplex PCR, while TCRdb's copy carries only in-frame clones and drops some. The sample has fewer than 100,000 clones; about four fifths are singletons. The chain joins TRBV28 to TRBJ1-5; D uncertain. Specimen: CD4+ or CD8+ T cells sorted from blood, collected in a trial of the OX40 agonist ivuxolimab. This receptor was identified in an adult with an advanced solid tumor such as melanoma, head and neck, liver or kidney cancer. CDR3 in amino acids: CASSSINQPQHF. The CDR3 DNA reads as TGTGCCAGCAGTTCCATCAATCAGCCCCAGCATTTT.